This T cell receptor beta chain was found in a study of neoadjuvant anti-PD-1 for oral cavity cancer. The wider study: Most patients had three to four biweekly doses of 3 mg/kg nivolumab before resection.

Blood libraries mostly used approximately 0.5 ug genomic DNA, six replicates each. The assay was immunoSEQ multiplex PCR, and TCRdb's table has in-frame clones only and misses some. The sample holds roughly 40,000 clones, 77% seen once. Documented time point: after neoadjuvant nivolumab, at surgical resection. Patients had newly diagnosed, untreated stage II-IVA oral cavity squamous cell carcinoma. No culture or expansion preceded analysis of these blood cells. CDR1 and CDR2 (germline): KGHSH, LQKENI. The CDR3 has 12 amino acids. Trimming removed 6 bases from V and 1 base from J, with 7 bases in between.

The sample consisted of PBMCs, taken after nivolumab (anti-PD-1) treatment. The V and J genes are TRBV18 and TRBJ2-7; D is uncertain. This sequence originates from a person aged 35-79 years with oral cavity squamous cell carcinoma. The CDR3 here is CASSDLSYEQYF. CDR3 DNA sequence: TGTGCCAGCTCCGACCTATCCTACGAGCAGTACTTC.